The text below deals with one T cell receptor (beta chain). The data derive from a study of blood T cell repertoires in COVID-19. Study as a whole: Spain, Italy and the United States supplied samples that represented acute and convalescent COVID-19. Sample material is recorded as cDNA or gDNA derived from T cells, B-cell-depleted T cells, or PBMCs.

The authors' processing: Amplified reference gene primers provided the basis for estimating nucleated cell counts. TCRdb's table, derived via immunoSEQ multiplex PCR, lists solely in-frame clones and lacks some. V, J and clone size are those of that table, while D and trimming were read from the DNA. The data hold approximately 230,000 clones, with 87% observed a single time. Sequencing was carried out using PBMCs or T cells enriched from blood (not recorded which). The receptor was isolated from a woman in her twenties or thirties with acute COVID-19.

CDR3 nucleotide sequence: TGCAGTGCCAGGACAGCAGCTGGAAACACCATATATTTT. The encoded protein is CSARTAAGNTIYF. The chain is built from TRBV29-1 and TRBJ1-3; a weak D match, TRBD1 (6 bases). Germline assignment: CDR1 SQVTM and CDR2 ANQGSEA. This CDR3 is built from 13 residues. Complete variable domain (other parts from reference TRBV29-1 and TRBJ1-3): SAVISQKPSRDICQRGTSLTIQCQVDSQVTMMFWYRQQPGQSLTLIATANQGSEATYESGFVIDKFPISRPNLTFSTLTVSNMSPEDSSIYLCSARTAAGNTIYFGEGSWLTVV.